A single sample gave rise to the 22 T cell receptor beta chains below, sequenced in a study of blood T cell repertoires in COVID-19. Some clones are missing from TCRdb's copy, which holds only in-frame ones; the method was immunoSEQ multiplex PCR. In the table there are roughly 180,000 clones, around 86% of which are singletons. Specimen: peripheral blood. These receptors came from a young man with acute or convalescent COVID-19.

The chain combines TRBV7-9 with TRBJ1-4, with D maybe TRBD1 (6 bases). The CDR3 length is 14 residues. The ends were cut back, 1 base at V and 7 bases at J, with 10 bases in the middle. Germline V gene lookup returns CDR1 SEHNR and CDR2 FQNEAQ (reference sequence). CDR3 nucleotides: TGTGCCAGCAGCTTAGACAGGGTCGGTGAAAAACTGTTTTTT. Protein product: CASSLDRVGEKLFF. The complete variable domain, with remaining parts taken from reference TRBV7-9 and TRBJ1-4, reads DTGVSQNPRHKITKRGQNVTFRCDPISEHNRLYWYRQTLGQGPEFLTYFQNEAQLEKSRLLSDRFSAERPKGSFSTLEIQRTEQGDSAMYLCASSLDRVGEKLFFGSGTQLSVL.

J is TRBJ1-4 and V is TRBV6-1, with D maybe TRBD1 (5 bases). Between the trimmed V and J ends, which lost 0 bases and 7 bases, there was a span of 9 bases. In germline, CDR1 is MNHNS, CDR2 SASEGT. This CDR3 spans 14 amino acids. This CDR3 is CASSEAGGFEKLFF. The CDR3 DNA reads TGTGCCAGCAGTGAAGCGGGGGGTTTTGAAAAACTGTTTTTT.

The chain is built from TRBV6-5 and TRBJ2-3; 9 nucleotides align to TRBD2. The length of the CDR3 is 16 residues. CDR1 is MNHEY, CDR2 SVGAGI, per germline. The J segment lost 2 bases and the V segment lost 2 bases, leaving 5 bases of the junction unmatched. The DNA of the CDR3 is TGTGCCAGCAGTTACGGGCTAGCGGGGAACACAGATACGCAGTATTTT. The encoded protein is CASSYGLAGNTDTQYF.

This clone was picked up a small number of times. The chain is built from TRBV5-1 and TRBJ1-2; D is unclear. The CDR3 contains 15 residues. V lost 1 base and J lost 5, with 15 bases in between. The germline CDR1 and CDR2 sequences are SGHRS and YFSETQ. CDR3 loop: CASSLRMGRLYGYTF. The CDR3 region has the DNA TGCGCCAGCAGCTTGCGGATGGGGAGATTGTATGGCTACACCTTC. The full variable domain, completed using reference TRBV5-1 and TRBJ1-2, is KAGVTQTPRYLIKTRGQQVTLSCSPISGHRSVSWYQQTPGQGLQFLFEYFSETQRNKGNFPGRFSGRQFSNSRSEMNVSTLELGDSALYLCASSLRMGRLYGYTFGSGTRLTVV.

The rearrangement links TRBV7-3 to TRBJ2-1, with D unclear. V shed 2 bases and J shed 8 bases, with 4 bases lying between them. The CDR3 runs 11 residues. Germline V CDR1 and CDR2: SGHTA, FQGTGA. The CDR3 DNA reads as TGTGCCAGCAGCTTAGGCCATGAGCAGTTCTTC. Translated: CASSLGHEQFF.

The gene calls are TRBV28 and TRBJ1-2; D perhaps matches TRBD1 (5 bases). The V gene's germline CDR1 is MDHEN and CDR2 SYDVKM. The germline V and J ends were trimmed by 3 bases and 3 bases, with 11 bases remaining between them. This CDR3 contains 14 residues. The CDR3 sequence is CASSFGAGYYGYTF. In nucleotides, the CDR3 is TGTGCCAGCAGTTTTGGGGCAGGGTACTATGGCTACACCTTC.

The chain is built from TRBV30 and TRBJ2-1, with D possibly matching TRBD1 (6 bases). The V gene lost 0 bases and the J gene lost 7 bases, with 13 bases spanning the gap. The CDR3 length is 14 residues. Germline loops: CDR1 GTSNPN, CDR2 SVGIG (reference sequence). Written as DNA, the CDR3 is TGTGCCTGGAGTGTACTCCAGGGGACGAATGAGCAGTTCTTC. It yields the protein CAWSVLQGTNEQFF.

The rearrangement links TRBV6-5 to TRBJ2-2, with 7 bases identical to TRBD1. CDR1 is MNHEY and CDR2 is SVGAGI in the germline V gene. V dropped 8 bases and J dropped 5; count of bases not matched to a gene: 8. CDR3 length: 14 amino acids. The CDR3 DNA reads TGTGCCAGCGGAAGACAGGGCAGGACCGGGGAGCTGTTTTTT. The encoded protein is CASGRQGRTGELFF.

The chain recombines TRBV9 with TRBJ2-1; 13 positions agree with TRBD2. There are 17 residues in the CDR3. The germline gives CDR1 SGDLS, CDR2 YYNGEE. V shed 3 bases and J 5 bases; nucleotides not matched to a gene: 8. The CDR3 loop reads CASSAPRTSGGHNEQFF. The CDR3 region has the DNA TGTGCCAGCAGCGCCCCACGGACTAGCGGGGGTCACAATGAGCAGTTCTTC.

The rearrangement links TRBV7-8 to TRBJ2-5; TRBD1 might be the D (7 bases). The length of the CDR3 is 16 residues. The germline V and J ends were trimmed by 5 bases and 5 bases, with 21 bases remaining between them. CDR1 SGHVS and CDR2 FQNEAQ come from the germline V gene. The CDR3 region has the DNA TGTGCCAGCAGCAGGGATTTGGCAGGGGGGTGGGAGACCCAGTACTTC. Protein: CASSRDLAGGWETQYF.

This clone was seen only once. The rearrangement uses TRBV7-2 and TRBJ2-3; D may be TRBD2 (6 bases). The germline gives CDR1 SGHTA, CDR2 FQGNSA. This CDR3 comprises 16 residues. The V end was cut by 1 base, the J end by 11 bases, with 22 bases between. This CDR3 reads CASSLEGRYYGEVQYF. The CDR3 DNA is TGTGCCAGCAGCTTAGAGGGACGGTATTACGGGGAGGTGCAGTATTTT.

The rearrangement joins TRBV9 to TRBJ2-2, with D possibly TRBD1 on 5 matching bases. V lost 3 bases and J lost 2, with 8 bases in between. The CDR3 is made up of 14 amino acids. The germline gives CDR1 SGDLS, CDR2 YYNGEE. CDR3 sequence (DNA): TGTGCCAGCAGCGGACAGAGTAACACCGGGGAGCTGTTTTTT. Its protein is CASSGQSNTGELFF. The full variable domain, rest sourced from reference TRBV9 and TRBJ2-2, is DSGVTQTPKHLITATGQRVTLRCSPRSGDLSVYWYQQSLDQGLQFLIQYYNGEERAKGNILERFSAQQFPDLHSELNLSSLELGDSALYFCASSGQSNTGELFFGEGSRLTVL.

The rearrangement uses TRBV18 and TRBJ1-1, with 8 positions matching TRBD1. The V and J ends lost 5 bases and 0 bases, in that order; junction bases with no gene match: 2. The V gene's germline CDR1 is KGHSH and CDR2 LQKENI. This CDR3 spans 14 amino acids. For the CDR3, the DNA is TGTGCCAGCTCAGGGGACAGGCTGAACACTGAAGCTTTCTTT. Translation gives CASSGDRLNTEAFF.

The chain is built from TRBV11-3 and TRBJ2-2; 11 bases match TRBD1. With 4 bases clipped from V and 3 bases from J, the junction kept 4 bases outside the gene matches. The germline gives CDR1 SGHNT, CDR2 YENEEA. This CDR3 is 16 amino acids long. The DNA for the CDR3 is TGTGCCAGCAGCTCCGCGGGACAGGGGGACACCGGGGAGCTGTTTTTT. This translates into CASSSAGQGDTGELFF.

This sequence joins TRBV10-2 and TRBJ2-7, with D unresolved. Germline lookup yields CDR1 WSHSY and CDR2 SAAADI. The CDR3 covers 10 residues. The germline V and J ends were trimmed by 10 bases and 1 base, with 5 bases remaining between them. CDR3 region: CATGSYEQYF. CDR3 coding DNA: TGCGCCACGGGTTCCTACGAGCAGTACTTC.

The chain is built from TRBV7-2 and TRBJ1-5, with 10 nucleotides matching TRBD1. V was pared by 3 bases and J by 6 bases, with 17 bases of the junction left unmatched. This CDR3 is built from 19 residues. Germline CDR1 and CDR2: SGHTA and FQGNSA. CDR3 DNA sequence: TGTGCCAGCAGCTTGGGTGGTTGGACAGGGGGTGTTATGAGTCAGCCCCAGCATTTT. The encoded protein is CASSLGGWTGGVMSQPQHF.

This chain links TRBV7-8 with TRBJ2-7, with 12 bases matching TRBD2. CDR1 and CDR2 from the germline V gene are SGHVS and FQNEAQ. The trim removed 1 base at V and 1 base at J, leaving 5 bases unmatched. The length of the CDR3 is 17 residues. The CDR3 here is CASSLVRTSGVSYEQYF. The CDR3 DNA is TGTGCCAGCAGCTTAGTTAGGACTAGCGGGGTGTCCTACGAGCAGTACTTC.

The CDR3 here is CASNHTGAWETQYF. The DNA for the CDR3 is TGTGCCAGCAACCACACAGGGGCTTGGGAGACGCAGTATTTT. The chain has TRBV7-9 and TRBJ2-3; 7 nucleotides line up with TRBD1. Germline V gene sequence: CDR1 SEHNR, CDR2 FQNEAQ (reference sequence). The CDR3 consists of 14 residues. The V gene end was trimmed by 7 bases and the J gene end by 9 bases; junction bases not matched to a gene: 13.

V is TRBV24-1 and J is TRBJ1-2, with 7 bases lining up with TRBD1. The CDR3 sequence is 12 residues long. Trimming at V came to 10 bases and at J to 2 bases, leaving 3 bases not matched to a gene. Germline lookup yields CDR1 KGHDR and CDR2 SFDVKD. The CDR3 spells CATQGQNYGYTF. Written as DNA, the CDR3 is TGTGCCACGCAGGGACAGAACTATGGCTACACCTTC.

V and J are TRBV5-1 and TRBJ2-5; 7 nucleotides align to TRBD1. Germline V gene sequence: CDR1 SGHRS, CDR2 YFSETQ. Trimming cost V 3 bases and J 2 bases; bases outside gene matches: 13. The CDR3 covers 17 residues. The CDR3 DNA follows: TGCGCCAGCAGCTCGACTCCGACAGGGTGGAGACAAGAGACCCAGTACTTC. Amino acids: CASSSTPTGWRQETQYF.

The V and J genes are TRBV29-1 and TRBJ1-1; D perhaps matches TRBD1 (6 bases). CDR3 length equals 13 residues. V was clipped by 4 bases and J by 7 bases, with 16 bases between them. CDR1 is SQVTM and CDR2 is ANQGSEA in the germline V gene. CDR3 loop: CSVAPPDRFEAFF. The CDR3 DNA sequence: TGCAGCGTTGCCCCTCCCGACAGGTTTGAAGCTTTCTTT.

The genes are TRBV4-1 and TRBJ1-1; 10 nucleotides agree with TRBD1. The CDR3 has 17 amino acids. V trimming: 0 bases; J trimming: 6 bases; junction bases outside the gene matches: 10. Germline-derived CDR1 and CDR2 are MGHRA and YSYEKL. CDR3 DNA sequence: TGCGCCAGCAGCCAAGACGACAGGGGGCTGTTTATCCCTGAAGCTTTCTTT. Its protein is CASSQDDRGLFIPEAFF.